The text below deals with one T cell receptor (beta chain). Its cognate antigen is unknown. A single record per CDR3 protein comes from TCRdb applying MiXCR to the 5' RACE reads. Of about 520,000 distinct CDR3 sequences listed, 22% are singletons. The sample is drawn from a study of identical twins. The study's findings and limits: For monozygotic twins, models underestimated out-of-frame TCR alpha sharing. The abundant beta clonotypes from cord blood had fewer insertions, and memory repertoires had none of this. For zero-insertion analyses, partial confounding could come from invariant MAIT and iNKT cells.

This CDR3 comprises 13 residues. Per the germline V gene, CDR1 is DFQATT and CDR2 is SNEGSKA (reference sequence). The ends lost 4 bases at V and 4 bases at J; junction bases unmatched: 6. This sample was shared with a second study, whose subject was T cells expressing NK-cell markers. That publication notes: Uncertainty persisted over the HCMV specificity of expanded NKG2C+ T cell clones.

Sequencing used CD4+ T cells sorted from blood. The TCR was taken from a woman in her late teens or twenties in good health. This chain connects TRBV20-1 to TRBJ1-2; 7 bases line up with TRBD1. The CDR3 here is CSATGGGSYGYTF. The CDR3 bases are TGCAGTGCTACAGGGGGTGGAAGCTATGGCTACACCTTC.